The rows below give T cell receptor beta chains drawn from one sample of a study of tumor-infiltrating lymphocytes in primary liver carcinoma. Using its own MiXCR run on the multiplex PCR reads, TCRdb lists one record per CDR3 protein. The data show approximately 310,000 distinct CDR3 sequences, about 62% seen once. Material: peripheral blood. These receptors were obtained from a man aged 35-49 years with primary liver carcinoma and hepatitis B virus infection. The CDR3 runs from the conserved cysteine through the conserved F or W. The order of the fields is CDR3 length, J gene, clone size, V gene, D gene, CDR3 protein, CDR3 DNA. The D gene is left open where the match is weak. Size is stated for part of the rows, as once, few or many counts, or as a class when the clone is expanded.

>14|TRBJ1-2|-|TRBV5-4|TRBD1
CASSPDRGNYGYTF
TGTGCCAGCAGCCCAGACAGGGGGAACTATGGCTACACCTTC
>15|TRBJ1-4|-|TRBV12-3/TRBV12-4|-
CASGFVGGAIEKLFF
TGTGCCAGTGGTTTTGTGGGGGGGGCGATTGAAAAACTGTTTTTT
>15|TRBJ2-1|-|TRBV5-1|TRBD1
CASSFAGTGPLGQFF
TGCGCCAGCAGCTTCGCCGGGACAGGGCCCCTTGGGCAGTTCTTC
>14|TRBJ2-5|-|TRBV29-1|-
CSVEFPAARETQYF
TGCAGTGTTGAATTCCCAGCCGCCCGAGAGACCCAGTACTTC
>14|TRBJ2-3|-|TRBV5-4|-
CASRMTLTGDTQYF
TGTGCCAGCAGAATGACTCTGACAGGCGATACGCAGTATTTT
>19|TRBJ2-2|few|TRBV7-9|-
CASSFRSFRGTGNTGELFF
TGTGCCAGCAGCTTCAGGTCTTTTCGCGGGACCGGCAATACCGGGGAGCTGTTTTTT
>15|TRBJ1-1|-|TRBV28|TRBD1
CASSSPTGGWTEAFF
TGTGCCAGCAGTTCCCCAACAGGGGGCTGGACTGAAGCTTTCTTT
>12|TRBJ2-5|-|TRBV6-6|-
CASRGNQETQYF
TGTGCCAGCAGGGGGAACCAAGAGACCCAGTACTTC
>11|TRBJ2-1|-|TRBV12-3/TRBV12-4|-
CTSSRSNEQFF
TGTACCAGCAGTCGATCGAATGAGCAGTTCTTC
>15|TRBJ1-2|-|TRBV12-3/TRBV12-4|-
CASSPTRGVGYGYTF
TGTGCCAGCAGTCCTACAAGGGGAGTTGGCTATGGCTACACTTTC
>14|TRBJ1-2|-|TRBV6-1|-
CASKRRWRDYGYTF
TGTGCCTCTAAGAGAAGGTGGCGCGACTATGGCTACACCTTC
>18|TRBJ2-1|-|TRBV7-9|TRBD2
CASSSTSDLKFSYNEQFF
TGTGCCAGCAGCTCGACTAGCGACCTGAAATTCTCCTACAATGAGCAGTTCTTC
>12|TRBJ2-4|-|TRBV30|-
CACDRAKNIQYF
TGTGCCTGCGACAGAGCCAAAAACATTCAGTACTTC
>16|TRBJ2-2|many|TRBV11-3|-
CASSPYAGANTGELFF
TGTGCCAGCAGCCCCTACGCGGGCGCGAACACCGGGGAGCTGTTTTTT
>15|TRBJ1-4|many|TRBV5-6|-
CASSLYWSTNEKLFF
TGTGCCAGCAGCTTGTATTGGAGTACTAATGAAAAACTGTTTTTT
>15|TRBJ2-1|many|TRBV29-1|TRBD2
CSVIRYSGRMVEQFF
TGCAGCGTAATACGCTATAGCGGGAGAATGGTTGAGCAGTTCTTC
>16|TRBJ1-2|few|TRBV4-1|TRBD1
CASSQDPGTGTYGYTF
TGCGCCAGCAGCCAAGACCCCGGGACAGGGACCTATGGCTACACCTTC
>13|TRBJ2-1|once|TRBV5-1|-
CASSFGTVNEQFF
TGCGCCAGCAGCTTCGGGACGGTCAATGAGCAGTTCTTC
>15|TRBJ1-3|few|TRBV7-8|-
CASSLLVQTGNTIYF
TGTGCCAGCAGCTTATTGGTGCAGACTGGAAACACCATATATTTT
>11|TRBJ2-3|-|TRBV30|-
CAWSRTDTQYF
TGTGCCTGGAGTCGAACAGATACGCAGTATTTT
>11|TRBJ2-3|many|TRBV29-1|-
CSAGGTDTQYF
TGCAGCGCTGGTGGCACAGATACGCAGTATTTT
>18|TRBJ2-1|-|TRBV7-9|TRBD2
CTSSPGTSGGSSYNEQFF
TGTACCAGCAGCCCCGGCACTAGCGGGGGAAGCTCCTACAATGAGCAGTTCTTC
>14|TRBJ1-2|-|TRBV12-3/TRBV12-4|-
CASRLLLGGYGYAF
TGTGCCAGCAGGCTTCTCTTGGGGGGCTATGGCTACGCCTTC
>13|TRBJ2-5|many|TRBV12-5|-
CASRPAGEETQYF
TGTGCTAGTCGACCTGCGGGTGAAGAGACCCAGTACTTC
>11|TRBJ2-1|-|TRBV6-1|-
CASRIAQEQFF
TGTGCCAGCAGGATCGCACAGGAGCAGTTCTTC
>14|TRBJ2-5|-|TRBV11-3|TRBD2
CASSRPGGEETQYF
TGTGCCAGCAGCAGACCGGGGGGAGAGGAGACCCAGTACTTC
>13|TRBJ1-1|-|TRBV24-1|-
CATSDFGRVGAFF
TGTGCCACCAGTGATTTCGGCCGGGTCGGCGCTTTCTTT
>16|TRBJ2-3|few|TRBV11-2|TRBD2
CASSPVGGGIPDTQYF
TGTGCCAGCAGCCCCGTTGGGGGAGGGATCCCAGATACGCAGTATTTT
>15|TRBJ2-5|-|TRBV11-2|-
CASGSQGRLEETQYF
TGTGCCAGCGGCTCACAAGGGAGGTTGGAAGAGACCCAGTATTTC
>20|TRBJ1-3|once|TRBV4-2|-
CASNQDYSGGVWISGNTIYF
TGTGCCAGCAACCAAGATTACTCGGGAGGGGTGTGGATCTCTGGAAACACCATATATTTT
>13|TRBJ2-7|-|TRBV7-9|-
CASSLTTYYEQYF
TGTGCCAGCAGCTTAACCACTTATTACGAGCAGTACTTC
>14|TRBJ2-7|-|TRBV28|TRBD1
CANIPPTGWSAMYF
TGTGCCAACATCCCCCCGACAGGGTGGTCGGCAATGTACTTC
>13|TRBJ1-1|-|TRBV11-1|-
CASSPHSGSEASF
TGTGCCAGCAGCCCCCATTCGGGGTCTGAAGCCTCCTTT
>16|TRBJ2-1|few|TRBV5-1|TRBD1
CASSRDRGSLVDEQFF
TGCGCCAGCAGCCGCGACAGGGGGAGTTTGGTAGATGAGCAGTTTTTC
>17|TRBJ1-1|-|TRBV5-1|TRBD1
CASSLAFGTGGVTEAFF
TGCGCCAGCAGCTTGGCCTTTGGGACAGGGGGCGTCACTGAAGCTTTCTTT
>20|TRBJ2-7|many|TRBV6-1|TRBD2
CASSEAHSRLAGGSPGEQYF
TGTGCCAGCAGTGAAGCGCACAGTCGACTAGCGGGAGGAAGCCCGGGGGAGCAGTACTTC
>11|TRBJ1-1|-|TRBV29-1|-
CSVIESSEAFF
TGCAGCGTTATCGAGAGCAGTGAAGCTTTCTTT
>15|TRBJ2-5|many|TRBV6-5|TRBD2
CASSFTSAPKETQYF
TGTGCCAGCAGTTTCACTAGCGCCCCGAAAGAGACCCAGTACTTC
>17|TRBJ2-7|-|TRBV12-3/TRBV12-4|-
CASSLGLLAGGLYEQYF
TGTGCCAGCAGTTTAGGGCTGCTAGCAGGAGGACTATATGAGCAGTACTTC